These T cell receptor beta chains were read from a single sample in a study of OX40 agonist ivuxolimab in advanced cancers. TCRdb's copy holds only in-frame clones and misses some; the assay was immunoSEQ multiplex PCR. Counted here are 40,000 to 60,000 clones, about four fifths occurring once; the ten biggest clones make up more than 2.5%. The sequenced sample was CD4+ or CD8+ T cells sorted from blood, obtained in a trial of the OX40 agonist ivuxolimab. The receptors come from an adult with an advanced solid tumor such as melanoma, head and neck, liver or kidney cancer. The CDR3 runs from the conserved cysteine through the conserved F or W. D genes are given only for firm matches. The size entry is marked missing in some rows and otherwise reads once, few, many or a size class.

D gene,V gene,clone size,J gene,CDR3 protein,CDR3 DNA
TRBD1,TRBV6-1,.,TRBJ2-7,CASSDRTGHSYEQYF,TGTGCCAGCAGTGACCGGACAGGCCACAGCTACGAGCAGTACTTC
TRBD1,TRBV6-6,once,TRBJ1-5,CASSTRDRGNQPQHF,TGTGCCAGCAGTACCCGGGACAGGGGCAATCAGCCCCAGCATTTT
.,TRBV27,.,TRBJ2-3,CASSGRLRSDTQYF,TGTGCCAGCAGTGGCCGCCTTAGGTCGGATACGCAGTATTTT
.,TRBV5-4,once,TRBJ2-7,CASSQDEGTSYEQYF,TGTGCCAGCAGCCAAGACGAGGGAACCTCCTACGAGCAGTACTTC
.,TRBV10-2,.,TRBJ1-1,CASREPRMNTEAFF,TGCGCCAGCAGAGAACCTAGAATGAACACTGAAGCTTTCTTT
TRBD1,TRBV7-9,.,TRBJ2-5,CASSKGQGGRETQYF,TGTGCCAGCAGCAAGGGCCAAGGGGGCAGGGAGACCCAGTACTTC
TRBD1,TRBV18,.,TRBJ1-4,CASSLQTSGTAATNEKLFF,TGTGCCAGCTCCCTCCAGACTTCCGGGACAGCCGCAACTAATGAAAAACTGTTTTTT
.,TRBV7-3,.,TRBJ2-7,CASSLTGGGSYEQYF,TGTGCCAGCAGCTTAACTGGGGGTGGGAGTTACGAGCAGTACTTC
.,TRBV2,.,TRBJ1-1,CASILPTGEGTEAFF,TGTGCCAGCATCCTTCCGACAGGCGAGGGGACTGAAGCTTTCTTT
TRBD2,TRBV18,few,TRBJ2-2,CASSPGGGNGELFF,TGTGCCAGCTCACCAGGCGGGGGAAACGGGGAGCTGTTTTTT
.,TRBV20-1,.,TRBJ2-1,CSARGSGEQFF,TGCAGTGCTAGAGGGAGCGGTGAGCAGTTCTTC
TRBD1,TRBV11-2,.,TRBJ2-7,CASSSSGTGVHEQYF,TGTGCCAGCAGCTCGTCCGGGACAGGGGTCCACGAGCAGTACTTC
.,TRBV7-2,.,TRBJ1-2,CASSLEWGYTF,TGTGCCAGCAGCTTAGAATGGGGTTACACCTTC
TRBD1,TRBV4-1,.,TRBJ2-1,CASSQEPDRGYNEQFF,TGCGCCAGCAGCCAAGAACCGGACAGGGGCTACAATGAGCAGTTCTTC
TRBD2,TRBV19,.,TRBJ2-3,CAAGPLAGASTDTQYF,TGTGCCGCCGGCCCGCTAGCGGGGGCTAGCACAGATACGCAGTATTTT
TRBD2,TRBV9,few,TRBJ2-3,CASSVRLRGGESTDTQYF,TGTGCCAGCAGCGTCAGACTTCGGGGGGGCGAGAGCACAGATACGCAGTATTTT
TRBD1,TRBV5-4,.,TRBJ2-7,CASSLGQGDSYEQYF,TGTGCCAGCAGCTTAGGACAGGGGGACTCCTACGAGCAGTACTTC
.,TRBV7-3,few,TRBJ2-5,CASSQGGQETQYF,TGTGCCAGCAGCCAGGGGGGACAAGAGACCCAGTACTTC
.,TRBV5-4,.,TRBJ1-4,CASSLVGGEKLFF,TGTGCCAGCAGCTTGGTAGGGGGTGAAAAACTGTTTTTT
TRBD1,TRBV7-3,few,TRBJ1-6,CASSLGQGQGSPLHF,TGTGCCAGCAGCCTGGGACAGGGGCAGGGTTCACCCCTCCACTTT
TRBD2,TRBV12-5,.,TRBJ2-1,CASGLVRGLPGGNNEQFF,TGTGCTAGTGGTTTGGTACGGGGCTTACCGGGGGGGAACAATGAGCAGTTCTTC
.,TRBV9,.,TRBJ2-1,CASSHRTLPPNEQFF,TGTGCCAGCAGCCACCGGACGCTTCCCCCCAATGAGCAGTTCTTC
TRBD1,TRBV7-8,.,TRBJ2-7,CASSPPDRSAYEQYF,TGTGCCAGCAGCCCACCGGACAGGAGCGCCTACGAGCAGTACTTC
.,TRBV7-9,.,TRBJ1-6,CASSLAPGLGNSPLHF,TGTGCCAGCAGCTTAGCTCCGGGACTTGGTAATTCACCCCTCCACTTT
.,TRBV20-1,.,TRBJ2-1,CSARDPPEQFF,TGCAGTGCTAGAGACCCTCCTGAGCAGTTCTTC
TRBD1,TRBV5-1,.,TRBJ1-1,CASSSLTGDTEAFF,TGCGCCAGCAGCTCCCTTACAGGGGACACTGAAGCTTTCTTT
.,TRBV5-1,.,TRBJ2-1,CASSRDTRDEQFF,TGCGCCAGCAGCCGGGATACCCGCGATGAGCAGTTCTTC
TRBD1,TRBV2,.,TRBJ1-2,CASSVGTGDGYTF,TGTGCCAGCAGTGTCGGGACAGGGGATGGCTACACCTTC
.,TRBV2,.,TRBJ1-5,CASSEVLTLYSNQPQHF,TGTGCCAGCAGTGAGGTCCTTACACTATATAGCAATCAGCCCCAGCATTTT